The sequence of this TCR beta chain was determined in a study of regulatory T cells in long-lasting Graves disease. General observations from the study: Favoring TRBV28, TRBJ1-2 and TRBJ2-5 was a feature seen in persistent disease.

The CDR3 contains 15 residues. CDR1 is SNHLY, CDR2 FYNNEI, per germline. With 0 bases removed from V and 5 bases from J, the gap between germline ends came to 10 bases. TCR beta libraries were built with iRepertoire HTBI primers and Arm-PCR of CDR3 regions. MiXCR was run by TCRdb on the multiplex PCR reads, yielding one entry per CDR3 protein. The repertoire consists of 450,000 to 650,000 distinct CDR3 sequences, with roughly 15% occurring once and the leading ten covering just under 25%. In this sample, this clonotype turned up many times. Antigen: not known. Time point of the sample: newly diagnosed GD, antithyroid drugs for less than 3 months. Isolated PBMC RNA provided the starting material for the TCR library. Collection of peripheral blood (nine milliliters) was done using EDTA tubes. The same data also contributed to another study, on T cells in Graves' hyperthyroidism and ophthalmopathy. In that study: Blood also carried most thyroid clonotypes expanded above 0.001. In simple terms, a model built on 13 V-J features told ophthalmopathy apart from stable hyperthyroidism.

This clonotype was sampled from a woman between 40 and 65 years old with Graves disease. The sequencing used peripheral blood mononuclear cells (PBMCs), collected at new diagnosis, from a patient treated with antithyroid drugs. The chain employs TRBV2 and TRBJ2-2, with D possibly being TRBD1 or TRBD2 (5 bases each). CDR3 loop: CASSEASGGTGELFF. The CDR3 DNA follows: TGTGCCAGCAGTGAAGCCAGTGGGGGAACCGGGGAGCTGTTTTTT.